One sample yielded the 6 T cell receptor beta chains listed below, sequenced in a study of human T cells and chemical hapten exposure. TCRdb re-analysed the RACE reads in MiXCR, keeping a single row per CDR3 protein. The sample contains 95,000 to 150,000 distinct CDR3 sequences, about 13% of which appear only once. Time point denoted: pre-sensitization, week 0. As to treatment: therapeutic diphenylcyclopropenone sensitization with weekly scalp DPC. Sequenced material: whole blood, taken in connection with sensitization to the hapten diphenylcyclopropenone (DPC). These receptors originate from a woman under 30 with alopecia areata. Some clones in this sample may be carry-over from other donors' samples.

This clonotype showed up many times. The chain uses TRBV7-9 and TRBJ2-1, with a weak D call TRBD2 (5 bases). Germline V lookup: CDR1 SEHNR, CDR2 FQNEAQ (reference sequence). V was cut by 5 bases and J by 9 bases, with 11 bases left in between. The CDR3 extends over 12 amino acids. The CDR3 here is CASSAGGGEQFF. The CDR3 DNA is TGTGCCAGCAGCGCGGGCGGAGGTGAGCAGTTCTTC.

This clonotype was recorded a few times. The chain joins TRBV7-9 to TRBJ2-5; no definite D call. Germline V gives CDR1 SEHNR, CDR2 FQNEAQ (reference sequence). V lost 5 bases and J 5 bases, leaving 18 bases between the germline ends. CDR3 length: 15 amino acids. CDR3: CASSQEGSRMETQYF. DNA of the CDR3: TGTGCCAGCAGCCAGGAAGGGTCCCGAATGGAGACCCAGTACTTC.

As DNA, the CDR3 is TGTGCCAGCAGCCCAGTCAGGAGGAACACCGGGGAGCTGTTTTTT. Its protein product is CASSPVRRNTGELFF. This chain joins TRBV11-2 and TRBJ2-2; D not certain. The V end was cut by 5 bases, the J end by 1 base, with 11 bases between. CDR3 length equals 15 residues. Per germline, CDR1 SGHAT and CDR2 FQNNGV.

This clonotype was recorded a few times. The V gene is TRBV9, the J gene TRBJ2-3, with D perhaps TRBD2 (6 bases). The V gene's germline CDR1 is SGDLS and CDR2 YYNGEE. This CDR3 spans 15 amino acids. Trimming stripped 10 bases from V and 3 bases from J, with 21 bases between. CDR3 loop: CAASSGGSGTDTQYF. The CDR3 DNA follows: TGTGCCGCGAGCAGCGGTGGTAGCGGTACAGATACGCAGTATTTT.

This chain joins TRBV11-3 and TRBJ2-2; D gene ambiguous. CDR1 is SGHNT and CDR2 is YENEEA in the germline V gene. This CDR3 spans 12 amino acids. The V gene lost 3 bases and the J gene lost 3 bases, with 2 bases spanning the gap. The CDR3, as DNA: TGTGCCAGCAGCTTCTACACCGGGGAGCTGTTTTTT. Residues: CASSFYTGELFF.

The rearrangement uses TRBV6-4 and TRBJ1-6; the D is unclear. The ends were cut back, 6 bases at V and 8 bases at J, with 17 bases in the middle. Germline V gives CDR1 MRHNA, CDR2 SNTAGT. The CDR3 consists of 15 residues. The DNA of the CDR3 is TGTGCCAGCAGGGTCCGGTTTGGGGAAGATTCACCCCTCCACTTT. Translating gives CASRVRFGEDSPLHF.